Listed below are T cell receptor beta chains from one sample, sequenced in a study of siplizumab effects on memory and regulatory T cells. The method was immunoSEQ multiplex PCR; TCRdb's version includes in-frame clones alone and lacks a portion of them. The sample consists of some 65,000 clones, over 70% of them appearing once. Input material: Tregs sorted from blood. These receptors all stem from a human donor in good health. Each CDR3 is given with its conserved first and last residue. D genes are given only for firm matches. Expanded clones are given a class, and other clones once, few, many or no size at all.

CDR3	DNA	V	J	D	size
CASSASTGAGAGDTQYF	TGTGCCAGCAGTGCGTCCACCGGAGCGGGAGCTGGAGATACGCAGTATTTT	TRBV6-1	TRBJ2-3	TRBD2	.
CASSPGQGASGELFF	TGTGCCAGCAGCCCTGGACAGGGGGCTAGCGGGGAGCTGTTTTTT	TRBV6-5	TRBJ2-2	TRBD1	once
CASSRQGDEKLFF	TGTGCCAGCAGTCGGCAGGGGGATGAAAAACTGTTTTTT	TRBV6-1	TRBJ1-4	TRBD1	.
CASKQRGTEAFF	TGTGCCAGCAAACAGAGGGGCACTGAAGCTTTCTTT	TRBV27	TRBJ1-1	.	.
CASSQPGGQGNSGANVLTF	TGCGCCAGCAGCCAGCCCGGGGGACAGGGGAACTCTGGGGCCAACGTCCTGACTTTC	TRBV4-1	TRBJ2-6	TRBD1	.
CASSPTGFLTEAFF	TGCGCCAGCAGCCCGACAGGTTTTTTGACTGAAGCTTTCTTT	TRBV5-1	TRBJ1-1	.	.
CASSLEGAPNYGYTF	TGCGCCAGCAGCTTGGAGGGAGCCCCTAACTATGGCTACACCTTC	TRBV5-1	TRBJ1-2	.	.
CASSPVATNEKLFF	TGTGCCAGCAGCCCAGTTGCAACTAATGAAAAACTGTTTTTT	TRBV5-5	TRBJ1-4	.	.
CASSQRGREGKGYTF	TGTGCCAGCAGCCAACGAGGCAGGGAAGGAAAAGGCTACACCTTC	TRBV11-3	TRBJ1-2	.	.
CASRVGGETQYF	TGTGCCAGCAGGGTGGGGGGGGAGACCCAGTACTTC	TRBV28	TRBJ2-5	TRBD2	.
CASREDSFSGNTIYF	TGTGCCAGCAGGGAGGACAGCTTCTCTGGAAACACCATATATTTT	TRBV2	TRBJ1-3	.	.
CSVVYGSYNEQFF	TGCAGCGTTGTATACGGGAGTTACAATGAGCAGTTCTTC	TRBV29-1	TRBJ2-1	.	.
CSVVRLTATDTQYF	TGCAGCGTTGTAAGGTTGACAGCCACAGATACGCAGTATTTT	TRBV29-1	TRBJ2-3	.	.
CSVVRDGNTEAFF	TGCAGCGTTGTAAGGGACGGGAACACTGAAGCTTTCTTT	TRBV29-1	TRBJ1-1	.	.
CASSARDSGYEQYF	TGTGCCAGCAGCGCCCGGGACAGCGGCTACGAGCAGTACTTC	TRBV9	TRBJ2-7	TRBD1	.
CASSPDRGGLFF	TGTGCCAGCAGCCCAGACAGGGGTGGGCTGTTTTTT	TRBV7-9	TRBJ1-4	TRBD1	.
CSVGAPGLADLQYF	TGCAGCGTTGGGGCACCGGGACTAGCGGATTTACAGTACTTC	TRBV29-1	TRBJ2-7	TRBD2	.
CASGSLTGDAPQYF	TGTGCTAGTGGTTCCCTCACGGGAGATGCTCCGCAGTATTTT	TRBV12-5	TRBJ2-3	.	.
CSVGRGRTEAFF	TGCAGCGTTGGAAGGGGGCGAACTGAAGCTTTCTTT	TRBV29-1	TRBJ1-1	TRBD1	.
CASSPGTGVRQPQHF	TGTGCCAGCTCACCCGGGACAGGGGTTCGGCAGCCCCAGCATTTT	TRBV18	TRBJ1-5	TRBD1	.
CASSRFGAVPMDTQYF	TGTGCCAGTAGTAGGTTTGGGGCAGTTCCTATGGATACGCAGTATTTT	TRBV19	TRBJ2-3	.	.
CASRRDSPETQYF	TGTGCCAGCAGGCGGGACAGTCCAGAGACCCAGTACTTC	TRBV2	TRBJ2-5	.	.
CASSFILNYSYEQYF	TGTGCCAGCAGTTTCATACTGAATTACTCCTACGAGCAGTACTTC	TRBV28	TRBJ2-7	.	.
CASRNTGELFF	TGTGCCAGCAGGAACACCGGGGAGCTGTTTTTT	TRBV2	TRBJ2-2	.	.
CAWNRQEPNEQFF	TGTGCCTGGAACAGACAGGAGCCAAATGAGCAGTTCTTC	TRBV30	TRBJ2-1	.	.
CASSSRGGVSAEAFF	TGTGCCAGCAGCTCGCGAGGGGGGGTTTCTGCTGAAGCTTTCTTT	TRBV9	TRBJ1-1	.	.
CASRINIYEQYF	TGTGCCAGCAGAATAAACATCTACGAGCAGTACTTC	TRBV7-9	TRBJ2-7	.	.
CSVGLAGGETQYF	TGCAGCGTTGGACTAGCGGGAGGTGAGACCCAGTACTTC	TRBV29-1	TRBJ2-5	TRBD2	.
CSVGGQGYEQYF	TGCAGCGTTGGTGGACAGGGCTACGAGCAGTACTTC	TRBV29-1	TRBJ2-7	TRBD1	.